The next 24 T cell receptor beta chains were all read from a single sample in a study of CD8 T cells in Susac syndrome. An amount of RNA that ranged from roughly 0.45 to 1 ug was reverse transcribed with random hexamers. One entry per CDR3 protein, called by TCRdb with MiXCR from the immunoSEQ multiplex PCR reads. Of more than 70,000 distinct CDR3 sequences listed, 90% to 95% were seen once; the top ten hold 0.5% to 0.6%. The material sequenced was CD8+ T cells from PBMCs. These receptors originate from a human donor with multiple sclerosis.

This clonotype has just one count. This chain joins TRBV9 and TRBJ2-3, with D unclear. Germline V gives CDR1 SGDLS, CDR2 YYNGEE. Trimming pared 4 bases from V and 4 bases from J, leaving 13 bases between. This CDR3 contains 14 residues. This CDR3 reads CASSLMMVPDTQYF. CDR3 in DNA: TGTGCCAGCAGCCTCATGATGGTGCCAGATACGCAGTATTTT.

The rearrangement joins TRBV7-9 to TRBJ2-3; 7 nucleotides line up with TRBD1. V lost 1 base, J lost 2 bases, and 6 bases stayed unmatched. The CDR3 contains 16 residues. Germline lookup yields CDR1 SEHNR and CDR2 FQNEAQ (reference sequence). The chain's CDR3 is CASSLVGTEVTDTQYF. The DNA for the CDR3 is TGTGCCAGCAGCTTAGTGGGGACAGAGGTCACAGATACGCAGTATTTT.

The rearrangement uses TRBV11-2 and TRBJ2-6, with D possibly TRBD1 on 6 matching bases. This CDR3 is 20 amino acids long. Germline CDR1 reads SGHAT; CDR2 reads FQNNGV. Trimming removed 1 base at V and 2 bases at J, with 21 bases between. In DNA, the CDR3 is TGTGCCAGCAGCTTAGGTGGGCTGAGTGGGGGCAGTCCTGGGGCCAACGTCCTGACTTTC. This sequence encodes CASSLGGLSGGSPGANVLTF.

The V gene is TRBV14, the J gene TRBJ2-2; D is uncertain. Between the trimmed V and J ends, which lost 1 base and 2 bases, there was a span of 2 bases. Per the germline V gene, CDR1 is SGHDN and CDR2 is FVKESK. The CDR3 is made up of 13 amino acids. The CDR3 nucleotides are TGTGCCAGCAGCCAAGCAAACACCGGGGAGCTGTTTTTT. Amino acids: CASSQANTGELFF. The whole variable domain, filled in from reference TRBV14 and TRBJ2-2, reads EAGVTQFPSHSVIEKGQTVTLRCDPISGHDNLYWYRRVMGKEIKFLLHFVKESKQDESGMPNNRFLAERTGGTYSTLKVQPAELEDSGVYFCASSQANTGELFFGEGSRLTVL.

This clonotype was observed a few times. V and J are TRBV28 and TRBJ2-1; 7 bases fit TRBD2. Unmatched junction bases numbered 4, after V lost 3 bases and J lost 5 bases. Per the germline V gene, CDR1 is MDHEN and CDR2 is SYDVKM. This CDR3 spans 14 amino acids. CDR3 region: CASSFQGGDNEQFF. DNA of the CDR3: TGTGCCAGCAGTTTCCAGGGAGGGGACAATGAGCAGTTCTTC. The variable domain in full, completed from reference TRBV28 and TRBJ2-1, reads DVKVTQSSRYLVKRTGEKVFLECVQDMDHENMFWYRQDPGLGLRLIYFSYDVKMKEKGDIPEGYSVSREKKERFSLILESASTNQTSMYLCASSFQGGDNEQFFGPGTRLTVL.

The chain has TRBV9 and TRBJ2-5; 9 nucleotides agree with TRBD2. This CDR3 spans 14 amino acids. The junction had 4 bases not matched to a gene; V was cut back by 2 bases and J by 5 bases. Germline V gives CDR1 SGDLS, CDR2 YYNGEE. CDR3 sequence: CASSVSGSEETQYF. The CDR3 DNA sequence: TGTGCCAGCAGCGTTAGCGGGAGTGAGGAGACCCAGTACTTC.

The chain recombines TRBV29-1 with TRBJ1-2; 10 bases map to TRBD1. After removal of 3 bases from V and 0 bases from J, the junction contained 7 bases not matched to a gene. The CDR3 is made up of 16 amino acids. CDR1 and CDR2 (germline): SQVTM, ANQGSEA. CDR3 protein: CSVEETGGRANYGYTF. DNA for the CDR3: TGCAGCGTTGAGGAGACAGGGGGCCGAGCTAACTATGGCTACACCTTC. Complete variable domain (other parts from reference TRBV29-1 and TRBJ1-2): SAVISQKPSRDICQRGTSLTIQCQVDSQVTMMFWYRQQPGQSLTLIATANQGSEATYESGFVIDKFPISRPNLTFSTLTVSNMSPEDSSIYLCSVEETGGRANYGYTFGSGTRLTVV.

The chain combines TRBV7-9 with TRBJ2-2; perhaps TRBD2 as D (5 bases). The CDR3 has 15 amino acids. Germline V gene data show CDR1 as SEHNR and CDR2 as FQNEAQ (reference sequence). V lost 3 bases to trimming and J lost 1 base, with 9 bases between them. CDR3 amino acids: CASSFPAVNTGELFF. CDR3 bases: TGTGCCAGCAGCTTCCCAGCGGTGAACACCGGGGAGCTGTTTTTT. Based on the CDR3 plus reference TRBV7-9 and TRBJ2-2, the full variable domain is DTGVSQNPRHKITKRGQNVTFRCDPISEHNRLYWYRQTLGQGPEFLTYFQNEAQLEKSRLLSDRFSAERPKGSFSTLEIQRTEQGDSAMYLCASSFPAVNTGELFFGEGSRLTVL.

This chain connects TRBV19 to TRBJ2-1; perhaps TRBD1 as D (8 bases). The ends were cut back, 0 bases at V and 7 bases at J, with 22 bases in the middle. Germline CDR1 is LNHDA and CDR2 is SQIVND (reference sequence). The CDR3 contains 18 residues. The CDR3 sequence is CASSIDSGQGGSVNEQFF. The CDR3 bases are TGTGCCAGTAGTATAGATTCTGGACAGGGAGGGTCTGTGAATGAGCAGTTCTTC.

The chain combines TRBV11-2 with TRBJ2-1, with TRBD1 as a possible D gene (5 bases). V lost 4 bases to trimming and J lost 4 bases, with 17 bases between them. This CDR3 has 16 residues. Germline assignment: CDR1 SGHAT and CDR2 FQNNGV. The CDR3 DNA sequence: TGTGCCAGCAGCTCGCTGACAGAGCCCTTTTACAATGAGCAGTTCTTC. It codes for CASSSLTEPFYNEQFF.

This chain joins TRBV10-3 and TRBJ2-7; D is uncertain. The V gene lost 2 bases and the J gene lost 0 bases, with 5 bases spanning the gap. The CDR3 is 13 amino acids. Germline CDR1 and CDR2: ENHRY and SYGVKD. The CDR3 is CAISEDFSYEQYF. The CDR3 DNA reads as TGTGCCATCAGTGAGGACTTCTCCTACGAGCAGTACTTC.

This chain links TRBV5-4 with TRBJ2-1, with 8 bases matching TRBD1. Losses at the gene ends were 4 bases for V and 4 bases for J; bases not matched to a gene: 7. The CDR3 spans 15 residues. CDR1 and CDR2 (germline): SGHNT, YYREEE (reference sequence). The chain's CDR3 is CASSPGTGEYNEQFF. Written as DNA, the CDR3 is TGTGCCAGCAGCCCCGGGACAGGCGAGTACAATGAGCAGTTCTTC.

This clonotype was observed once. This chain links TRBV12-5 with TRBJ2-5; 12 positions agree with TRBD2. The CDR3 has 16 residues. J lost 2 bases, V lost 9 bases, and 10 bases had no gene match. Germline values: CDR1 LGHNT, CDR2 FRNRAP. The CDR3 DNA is TGTGCTAGCCGGACTAGCGGGAATGGAAAACAAGAGACCCAGTACTTC. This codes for CASRTSGNGKQETQYF.

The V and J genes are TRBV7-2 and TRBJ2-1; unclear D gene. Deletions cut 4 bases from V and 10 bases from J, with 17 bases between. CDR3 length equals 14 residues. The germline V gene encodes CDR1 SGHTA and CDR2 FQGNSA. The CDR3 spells CASSSPRPLVEQFF. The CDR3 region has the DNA TGTGCCAGCAGCTCGCCGCGCCCCCTGGTAGAGCAGTTCTTC.

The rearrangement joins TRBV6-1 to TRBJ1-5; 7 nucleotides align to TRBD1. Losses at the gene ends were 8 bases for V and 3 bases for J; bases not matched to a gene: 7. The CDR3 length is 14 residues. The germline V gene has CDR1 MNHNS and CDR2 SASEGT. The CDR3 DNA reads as TGTGCCAGCGAAGTGGGACAGATCAATCAGCCCCAGCATTTT. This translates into CASEVGQINQPQHF.

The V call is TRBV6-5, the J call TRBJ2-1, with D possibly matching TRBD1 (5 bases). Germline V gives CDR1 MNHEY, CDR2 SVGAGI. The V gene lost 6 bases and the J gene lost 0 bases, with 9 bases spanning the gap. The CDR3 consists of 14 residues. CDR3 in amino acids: CASSNDSSYNEQFF. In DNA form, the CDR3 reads TGTGCCAGCAGCAATGACAGCTCCTACAATGAGCAGTTCTTC.

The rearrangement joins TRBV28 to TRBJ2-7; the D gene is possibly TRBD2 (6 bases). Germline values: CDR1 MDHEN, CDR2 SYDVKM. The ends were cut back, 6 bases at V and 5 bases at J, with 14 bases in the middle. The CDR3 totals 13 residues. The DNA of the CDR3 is TGTGCCAGCAGGATCAACCTAGCGCACGAGCAGTACTTC. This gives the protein CASRINLAHEQYF.

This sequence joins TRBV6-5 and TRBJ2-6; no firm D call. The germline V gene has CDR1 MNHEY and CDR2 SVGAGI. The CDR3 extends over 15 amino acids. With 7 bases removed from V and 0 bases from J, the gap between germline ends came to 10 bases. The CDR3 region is CASIRAVSGANVLTF. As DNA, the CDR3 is TGTGCCAGCATTCGTGCTGTCTCTGGGGCCAACGTCCTGACTTTC.

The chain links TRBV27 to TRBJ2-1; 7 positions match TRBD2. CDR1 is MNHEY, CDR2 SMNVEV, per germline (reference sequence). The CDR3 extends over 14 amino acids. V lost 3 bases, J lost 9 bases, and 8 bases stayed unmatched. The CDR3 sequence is CASSFSGPGGEQFF. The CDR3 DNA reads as TGTGCCAGCAGTTTTTCCGGGCCGGGGGGTGAGCAGTTCTTC.

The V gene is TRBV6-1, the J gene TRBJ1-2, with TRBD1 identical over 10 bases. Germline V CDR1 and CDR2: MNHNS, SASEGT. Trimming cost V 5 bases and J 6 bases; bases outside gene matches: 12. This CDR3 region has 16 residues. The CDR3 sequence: CASSRKTTGGEDGYTF. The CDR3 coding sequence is TGTGCCAGCAGTCGCAAAACGACAGGGGGCGAAGATGGCTACACCTTC.

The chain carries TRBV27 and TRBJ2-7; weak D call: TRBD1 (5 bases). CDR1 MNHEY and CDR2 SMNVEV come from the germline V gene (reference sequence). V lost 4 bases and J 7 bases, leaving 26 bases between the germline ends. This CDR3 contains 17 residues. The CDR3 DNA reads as TGTGCCAGCAGTTCGACGACCGGGTTGCTAAAAAAGGGGGAGCAGTACTTC. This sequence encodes CASSSTTGLLKKGEQYF.

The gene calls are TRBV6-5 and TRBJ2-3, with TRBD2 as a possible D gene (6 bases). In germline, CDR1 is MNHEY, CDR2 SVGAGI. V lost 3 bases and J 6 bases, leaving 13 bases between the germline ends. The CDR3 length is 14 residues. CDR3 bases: TGTGCCAGCAGTTATGAAGAGGAGGGGGATACGCAGTATTTT. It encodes CASSYEEEGDTQYF.

The CDR3 nucleotides read TGTGCCAGCAGCGCGACGGGCGGTAGGTACACTGAAGCTTTCTTT. Its translation: CASSATGGRYTEAFF. The chain couples TRBV9 to TRBJ1-1; D is unclear. Deletions cut 3 bases from V and 3 bases from J, with 15 bases between. Germline V gene lookup returns CDR1 SGDLS and CDR2 YYNGEE. This CDR3 region has 15 residues.

CDR3 sequence: CASSLMAPSSYNEQFF. The CDR3 nucleotides read TGTGCCAGCAGTTTAATGGCGCCTAGCTCCTACAATGAGCAGTTCTTC. This rearrangement joins TRBV12-3 or TRBV12-4 to TRBJ2-1; D gene uncertain. V lost 2 bases and J 0 bases, leaving 11 bases between the germline ends. CDR3 size: 16 residues.